This TCR beta chain was obtained from a study of blood T cell repertoires in COVID-19 (dated by TCRdb to the early 2020s). Study-level background: Samples from collaborators originated in the United States, Italy and Spain and spanned both the acute and convalescent phases of COVID-19. Subjects who had been exposed to COVID-19, were actively infected with it, or had recovered from it provided the deeply sampled blood TCRbeta repertoires that made up the dataset. The samples were drawn from two sources: the first 160 participants of the ongoing ImmuneRACE study, and 1,200 or so subjects contributed by 6 global collaborators. A freely available public database, intended as a resource for researchers studying the immune response to SARS-CoV-2, is where the repertoires were released. The prospective study material was composed of cDNA or gDNA derived from T cells, B-cell-depleted T cells, or PBMCs. A de-identified subject ID, COVID-19 status, age in years and sex were almost always included in the sample metadata. Where HLA class I and class II types were available, the types were taken from metadata supplied by the sample provider, not from assay-based typing. General findings and caveats noted by the study authors: Clinical and demographic metadata were provided uncurated, with the amount varying by source and participant.

The immunoSEQ Assay, a bias-controlled multiplex PCR, was used to amplify TCRbeta CDR3 regions from genomic DNA. The paper's processing steps were these. The number of nucleated cells in each sample was estimated from the amplification of reference gene primers within the assay. To quantify the absolute abundance of each unique TCRbeta CDR3 rearrangement, sequence reads were collapsed and filtered. Productive Simpson clonality was computed per sample as the square root of Simpson's diversity index over productive rearrangements. TCRdb holds this immuneACCESS table with in-frame rearrangements only. Some clones are missing; in checked studies, unresolved V genes explain under half, and the rest has no known cause. V and J calls and clone size are copied from that table; D and trimming were computed from the DNA. Across this sample there are approximately 50,000 clones, with 90% to 95% seen only once. The biggest ten clones account for under 5.5% of the sample.

The collaborating institutions used their own protocols to collect whole blood in K2EDTA tubes. Collaborator samples were shipped for TCRbeta analysis as frozen whole blood, isolated PBMCs, or DNA extracted from either sample type. From its cysteine to its phenylalanine, the CDR3 spans 14 amino acids. Solely the CDR3 DNA is kept, with 42 bases framed from the first base. The germline V gene (reference sequence) supplies CDR1 LNHDA and CDR2 SQIVND. V ends up 3 bases short and J 2 bases short, with an unmatched junction base count of 2. Worth noting for this clone: Its antigen is unknown. Per-nucleotide qualities are absent, and no much larger clonotype sits a single base away. This sample also contains other DNA sequences that code for the same CDR3.

The chain employs TRBV19 and TRBJ2-7; 9 of the junction bases match TRBD1. Sequencing was carried out using peripheral blood. The origin of this receptor is a man between 50 and 59 years old with active COVID-19. The CDR3 reads CASSIGTGTYEQYF. The sequenced DNA: TGTGCCAGTAGTATCGGGACAGGGACCTACGAGCAGTACTTC. Supplemented by the reference TRBV19 and TRBJ2-7 proteins around the CDR3, the complete variable domain is DGGITQSPKYLFRKEGQNVTLSCEQNLNHDAMYWYRQDPGQGLRLIYYSQIVNDFQKGDIAEGYSVSREKKESFPLTVTSAQKNPTAFYLCASSIGTGTYEQYFGPGTRLTVT.